The next 27 T cell receptor beta chains were all read from a single sample in a study of shared T cell receptors in the human thymus. The method was immunoSEQ multiplex PCR; TCRdb's version includes in-frame clones alone and lacks a portion of them. Of under 850,000 clones listed, roughly 90% were seen once; the top ten hold about 0.01%. The sample was also reused in another study, on human thymus T cells.

Sequencing was carried out using thymocytes. These receptors all come from a boy younger than two with a congenital heart defect.

The rearrangement joins TRBV7-9 to TRBJ2-3; D is possibly TRBD1 (5 bases). CDR1 SEHNR and CDR2 FQNEAQ come from the germline V gene (reference sequence). The CDR3 covers 16 residues. V was pared by 4 bases and J by 8 bases, with 22 bases between. CDR3 bases: TGTGCCAGCAGCTCCCCAGGGCTGCAAACACATGGTACGCAGTATTTT. This gives the protein CASSSPGLQTHGTQYF.

The V call is TRBV5-1, the J call TRBJ2-3; D possibly corresponds to TRBD1 (6 bases). The CDR3 extends over 17 amino acids. Germline loops: CDR1 SGHRS, CDR2 YFSETQ. Trimming removed 6 bases at V and 6 bases at J, with 26 bases between. In DNA form, the CDR3 reads TGCGCCAGCACCCCGGCCTCTACAGGGTTGTCCCCGGATACGCAGTATTTT. Translated, it gives CASTPASTGLSPDTQYF.

The chain has TRBV9 and TRBJ2-2, with a possible D match to TRBD2 (6 bases). Germline assignment: CDR1 SGDLS and CDR2 YYNGEE. V lost 2 bases and J lost 6, with 14 bases in between. This CDR3 comprises 15 residues. CDR3 loop: CASSVLTGVAGELFF. DNA of the CDR3: TGTGCCAGCAGCGTCTTAACGGGAGTAGCCGGGGAGCTGTTTTTT.

This chain connects TRBV27 to TRBJ2-5, with D possibly matching TRBD1 (6 bases). The V gene lost 6 bases and the J gene lost 5 bases, with 13 bases spanning the gap. The CDR3 is 13 residues long. Looked up from germline, CDR1 is MNHEY and CDR2 is SMNVEV (reference sequence). The CDR3 sequence is CASRGADRETQYF. CDR3 DNA: TGTGCCAGCAGGGGGGCGGATAGGGAGACCCAGTACTTC.

V is TRBV7-9 and J is TRBJ2-7; 14 bases are shared with TRBD2. This CDR3 is built from 17 residues. CDR1 is SEHNR, CDR2 FQNEAQ, per germline (reference sequence). J was trimmed by 1 base and V by 2 bases; bases with no gene match: 4. The chain's CDR3 is CASSLWTSGRYSYEQYF. DNA of the CDR3: TGTGCCAGCAGCTTATGGACTAGCGGGAGGTATTCCTACGAGCAGTACTTC.

The V call is TRBV4-2, the J call TRBJ2-1; the D gene is possibly TRBD2 (5 bases). Trimming left V 6 bases short and J 2 bases short, with 17 bases between. This CDR3 has 16 amino acids. Per the germline V gene, CDR1 is LGHNA and CDR2 is YNFKEQ. The chain's CDR3 is CASRERLPPTYNEQFF. The CDR3, as DNA: TGTGCCAGCAGGGAGAGACTACCACCGACCTACAATGAGCAGTTCTTC.

The chain joins TRBV11-3 to TRBJ1-4; 7 positions agree with TRBD1. Germline V gene lookup returns CDR1 SGHNT and CDR2 YENEEA. The J segment lost 10 bases and the V segment lost 7 bases, leaving 12 bases of the junction unmatched. This CDR3 is built from 14 residues. CDR3 nucleotides: TGTGCCAGCACCACAGGGGCCCCCTGGGCAAAACTGTTTTTT. Its translation is CASTTGAPWAKLFF.

V and J are TRBV15 and TRBJ2-3, with 8 nucleotides matching TRBD1. Looked up from germline, CDR1 is LNHNV and CDR2 is YYDKDF (reference sequence). The CDR3 loop spans 15 amino acids. With 3 bases clipped from V and 0 bases from J, the junction kept 2 bases outside the gene matches. The CDR3 protein is CATSSRTGSTDTQYF. DNA of the CDR3: TGTGCCACCAGCAGCAGGACAGGGAGCACAGATACGCAGTATTTT. Together with reference TRBV15 and TRBJ2-3, the CDR3 gives the full variable domain: DAMVIQNPRYQVTQFGKPVTLSCSQTLNHNVMYWYQQKSSQAPKLLFHYYDKDFNNEADTPDNFQSRRPNTSFCFLDIRSPGLGDTAMYLCATSSRTGSTDTQYFGPGTRLTVL.

V is TRBV19 and J is TRBJ2-3, with 9 bases aligning to TRBD2. Germline trimming cut 4 bases from V and 4 bases from J; bases unmatched to any gene: 6. The length of the CDR3 is 15 residues. Per the germline V gene, CDR1 is LNHDA and CDR2 is SQIVND (reference sequence). DNA of the CDR3: TGTGCCAGTAGTACCTCTAGCGGGGACGCAGATACGCAGTATTTT. Amino acids: CASSTSSGDADTQYF. The entire variable domain, with the rest obtained from reference TRBV19 and TRBJ2-3, is as follows: DGGITQSPKYLFRKEGQNVTLSCEQNLNHDAMYWYRQDPGQGLRLIYYSQIVNDFQKGDIAEGYSVSREKKESFPLTVTSAQKNPTAFYLCASSTSSGDADTQYFGPGTRLTVL.

V usage is TRBV5-5 and J usage is TRBJ1-2; 8 nucleotides agree with TRBD1. The CDR3 length is 12 residues. The V segment lost 4 bases and the J segment 7 bases; nucleotides outside the gene matches: 3. Germline CDR1 and CDR2: SGHKS and YYEKEE (reference sequence). The CDR3 DNA reads TGTGCCAGCAGCCAGGGGGCGCCTGGCTACACCTTC. Its translation is CASSQGAPGYTF.

The rearrangement joins TRBV15 to TRBJ2-5; D gene ambiguous. Between the trimmed V and J ends, which lost 1 base and 1 base, there was a span of 7 bases. Germline CDR1 LNHNV, CDR2 YYDKDF (reference sequence). The CDR3 contains 14 residues. The CDR3 region is CATSRVSIQETQYF. The CDR3 DNA is TGTGCCACCAGCAGAGTCTCTATCCAAGAGACCCAGTACTTC.

This chain joins TRBV5-1 and TRBJ2-1, with D maybe TRBD1 (5 bases). In germline, CDR1 is SGHRS, CDR2 YFSETQ. The CDR3 contains 13 residues. V lost 4 bases to trimming and J lost 6 bases, with 11 bases between them. The DNA of the CDR3 is TGCGCCAGCAGCCCCCAGGGTCCCAATGAGCAGTTCTTC. Amino acid sequence: CASSPQGPNEQFF.

The V gene is TRBV4-1, the J gene TRBJ2-7, with D perhaps matching TRBD1 (6 bases). Germline values: CDR1 MGHRA, CDR2 YSYEKL. This CDR3 comprises 15 residues. V lost 2 bases and J 6 bases, leaving 17 bases between the germline ends. The CDR3, as DNA: TGCGCCAGCAGCCAATTGGCGGACAGACCCTGCGAGCAGTACTTC. This translates into CASSQLADRPCEQYF.

The chain carries TRBV11-2 and TRBJ1-1; a weak D match, TRBD1 (6 bases). V gave up 3 bases and J gave up 5 bases, with 25 bases separating them. The CDR3 spans 18 residues. Germline V CDR1 and CDR2: SGHAT, FQNNGV. The CDR3 sequence is CASSFNSPLRGSWTEAFF. The DNA of the CDR3 is TGTGCCAGCAGCTTTAACTCCCCCCTCAGGGGATCATGGACTGAAGCTTTCTTT.

V and J are TRBV5-1 and TRBJ2-1; TRBD2 aligns across 7 bases. The V segment lost 2 bases and the J segment 0 bases; nucleotides outside the gene matches: 8. Germline CDR1 is SGHRS and CDR2 is YFSETQ. CDR3 length equals 17 residues. The CDR3, as DNA: TGCGCCAGCAGCTTCTACGTAGCGGGCGGCTCCTACAATGAGCAGTTCTTC. Translation: CASSFYVAGGSYNEQFF. The whole variable domain, remainder taken from reference TRBV5-1 and TRBJ2-1, is KAGVTQTPRYLIKTRGQQVTLSCSPISGHRSVSWYQQTPGQGLQFLFEYFSETQRNKGNFPGRFSGRQFSNSRSEMNVSTLELGDSALYLCASSFYVAGGSYNEQFFGPGTRLTVL.

The chain has TRBV13 and TRBJ2-1, with 9 bases lining up with TRBD2. J was trimmed by 5 bases and V by 5 bases; bases with no gene match: 10. Germline V gene sequence: CDR1 PRHDT, CDR2 FYEKMQ (reference sequence). The CDR3 sequence is 16 residues long. The CDR3 DNA follows: TGTGCCAGCAGCCCCTTAGCGGGAGTCAGGCACAATGAGCAGTTCTTC. It translates to CASSPLAGVRHNEQFF.

This sequence joins TRBV14 and TRBJ2-1; unclear D gene. The V gene's germline CDR1 is SGHDN and CDR2 FVKESK. This CDR3 is built from 11 residues. Trimming removed 0 bases at V and 9 bases at J, with 3 bases between. The CDR3 DNA is TGTGCCAGCAGCCAAGACGGTGAGCAGTTCTTC. It translates to CASSQDGEQFF. Full variable domain (missing parts from reference TRBV14 and TRBJ2-1): EAGVTQFPSHSVIEKGQTVTLRCDPISGHDNLYWYRRVMGKEIKFLLHFVKESKQDESGMPNNRFLAERTGGTYSTLKVQPAELEDSGVYFCASSQDGEQFFGPGTRLTVL.

V is TRBV27 and J is TRBJ2-1; 8 bases fit TRBD2. The germline V gene has CDR1 MNHEY and CDR2 SMNVEV (reference sequence). V was clipped by 5 bases and J by 7 bases; unmatched bases: 13. This CDR3 spans 16 amino acids. For the CDR3, the DNA is TGTGCCAGCAGTGCGGACCCCGGAACGGGAGGGAATGAGCAGTTCTTC. It specifies CASSADPGTGGNEQFF.

The rearrangement uses TRBV19 and TRBJ2-5, with TRBD2 matching 10 bases. Trimming removed 6 bases from V and 9 bases from J; junction bases left unmatched: 10. The CDR3 is 14 amino acids. CDR1 and CDR2 from the germline V gene are LNHDA and SQIVND (reference sequence). The CDR3 coding sequence is TGTGCCAGTAGGCCTAGCGGGAGTAGTCGGTCCCAGTACTTC. Translation: CASRPSGSSRSQYF.

The rearrangement joins TRBV2 to TRBJ2-1, with D perhaps matching TRBD1 (7 bases). CDR3 length equals 17 residues. Trimming cost V 5 bases and J 2 bases, with 19 bases left between them. Germline assignment: CDR1 SNHLY and CDR2 FYNNEI. CDR3 sequence (DNA): TGTGCCAGCAGTTCCCACCAGGGGGGCGGACCCTACAATGAGCAGTTCTTC. Its protein product is CASSSHQGGGPYNEQFF.

The gene calls are TRBV29-1 and TRBJ1-2; 12 bases align to TRBD1. CDR1 is SQVTM, CDR2 ANQGSEA, per germline. The V gene end was trimmed by 3 bases and the J gene end by 7 bases; junction bases not matched to a gene: 15. The CDR3 runs 17 residues. This CDR3 is CSVDGTGGPPPQGGYTF. The CDR3 DNA reads as TGCAGCGTTGACGGGACAGGGGGCCCACCACCTCAGGGTGGCTACACCTTC.

CDR3 protein: CASSLGARDRNWDTEAFF. DNA for the CDR3: TGCGCCAGCAGCTTGGGGGCCCGGGACAGGAATTGGGACACTGAAGCTTTCTTT. The chain links TRBV5-1 to TRBJ1-1; 8 bases align to TRBD1. Germline loops: CDR1 SGHRS, CDR2 YFSETQ. Trimming removed 0 bases from V and 3 bases from J; junction bases left unmatched: 13. The CDR3 runs 18 residues.

The chain couples TRBV5-4 to TRBJ2-2; 8 bases match TRBD2. Germline loops: CDR1 SGHNT, CDR2 YYREEE (reference sequence). The CDR3 runs 17 residues. V was pared by 2 bases and J by 1 base, with 7 bases of the junction left unmatched. The CDR3 bases are TGTGCCAGCAGCTTATTAAGGGCGGGAGGGAACACCGGGGAGCTGTTTTTT. Translated, it gives CASSLLRAGGNTGELFF.

The chain recombines TRBV5-4 with TRBJ2-3; possibly TRBD2 for D (6 bases). Trimming left V 3 bases short and J 0 bases short, with 11 bases between. CDR3 size: 15 residues. Germline CDR1 SGHNT, CDR2 YYREEE (reference sequence). CDR3 nucleotides: TGTGCCAGCAGCTGTCGGGACTTGAGCACAGATACGCAGTATTTT. Protein: CASSCRDLSTDTQYF.

This chain connects TRBV5-1 to TRBJ1-1; 7 nucleotides line up with TRBD1. The CDR3 contains 12 residues. Looked up from germline, CDR1 is SGHRS and CDR2 is YFSETQ. Trimming removed 4 bases from V and 11 bases from J; junction bases left unmatched: 8. In DNA, the CDR3 is TGCGCCAGCAGCCCCGAGACAGGGTTGGCTTTCTTT. Translation gives CASSPETGLAFF.

This chain joins TRBV18 and TRBJ2-7; D possibly corresponds to TRBD1 (6 bases). Trimming pared 6 bases from V and 1 base from J, leaving 16 bases between. Germline CDR1 reads KGHSH; CDR2 reads LQKENI. The CDR3 sequence is 15 residues long. As DNA, the CDR3 is TGTGCCAGCTCTCCTGAACCCGACAGGTCCTACGAGCAGTACTTC. Amino acids: CASSPEPDRSYEQYF.

This chain uses TRBV15 with TRBJ1-4; tentative D call: TRBD1 (6 bases). The V gene lost 1 base and the J gene lost 2 bases, with 8 bases spanning the gap. The CDR3 length is 15 residues. The germline CDR1 and CDR2 sequences are LNHNV and YYDKDF (reference sequence). In DNA form, the CDR3 reads TGTGCCACCAGCAGAGTGGGGGCCACTAATGAAAAACTGTTTTTT. Amino acid sequence: CATSRVGATNEKLFF. Based on the CDR3 plus reference TRBV15 and TRBJ1-4, the full variable domain is DAMVIQNPRYQVTQFGKPVTLSCSQTLNHNVMYWYQQKSSQAPKLLFHYYDKDFNNEADTPDNFQSRRPNTSFCFLDIRSPGLGDTAMYLCATSRVGATNEKLFFGSGTQLSVL.